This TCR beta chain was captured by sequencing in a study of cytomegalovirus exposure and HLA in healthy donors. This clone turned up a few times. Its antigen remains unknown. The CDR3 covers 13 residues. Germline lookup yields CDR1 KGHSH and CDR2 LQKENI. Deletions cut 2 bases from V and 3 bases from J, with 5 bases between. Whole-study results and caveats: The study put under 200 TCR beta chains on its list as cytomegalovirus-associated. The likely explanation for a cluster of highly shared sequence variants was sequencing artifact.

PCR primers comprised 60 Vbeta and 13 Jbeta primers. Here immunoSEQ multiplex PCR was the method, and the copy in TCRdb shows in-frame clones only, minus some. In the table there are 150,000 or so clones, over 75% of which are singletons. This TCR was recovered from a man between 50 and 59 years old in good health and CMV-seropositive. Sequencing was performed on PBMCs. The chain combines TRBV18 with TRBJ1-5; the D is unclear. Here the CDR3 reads CASSPGLNQPQHF. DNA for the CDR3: TGTGCCAGCTCACCAGGGCTCAATCAGCCCCAGCATTTT.